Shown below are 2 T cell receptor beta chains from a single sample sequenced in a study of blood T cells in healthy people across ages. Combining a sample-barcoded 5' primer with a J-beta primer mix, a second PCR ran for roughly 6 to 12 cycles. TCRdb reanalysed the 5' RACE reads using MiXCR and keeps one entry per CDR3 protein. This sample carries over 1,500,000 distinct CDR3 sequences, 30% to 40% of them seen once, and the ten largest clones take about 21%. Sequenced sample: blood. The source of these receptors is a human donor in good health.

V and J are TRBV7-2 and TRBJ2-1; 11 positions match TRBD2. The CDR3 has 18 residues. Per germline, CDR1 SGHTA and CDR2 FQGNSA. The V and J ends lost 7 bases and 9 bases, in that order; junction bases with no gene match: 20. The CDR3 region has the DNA TGTGCCAGCACCAGACAATTTAGCGGGGGGGCTAGTTTGGGTGAGCAGTTCTTC. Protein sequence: CASTRQFSGGASLGEQFF.

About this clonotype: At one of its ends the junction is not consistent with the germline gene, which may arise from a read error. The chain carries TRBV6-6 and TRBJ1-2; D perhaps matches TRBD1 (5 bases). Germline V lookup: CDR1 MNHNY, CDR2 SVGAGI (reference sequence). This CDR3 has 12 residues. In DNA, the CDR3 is TGTGTCAGCAGTACTGGGACCTCTGGCTACACCTTC. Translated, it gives CVSSTGTSGYTF.